This T cell receptor (beta chain) was recorded in a study of shared clonotypes between healthy human individuals. Negatively enriched CD4+ T cells were divided by CD45RA into naive and memory. About this clone: The antigen is not known.

V gave up 3 bases and J gave up 7 bases, with 10 bases separating them. In germline, CDR1 is SGHTA, CDR2 FQGTGA. CDR3 length: 13 residues. Profiling relied on immunoSEQ multiplex PCR, and the TCRdb table lists in-frame clones only, not all of them. The sample has roughly 2.2 million clones; roughly 92% are singletons. General study findings and limits: Sharing across several donors was seen in 4.5% to 6.5% of naive CD4 clonotypes.

The receptor comes from a young man in good health. Some clones in this sample may be carry-over from other donors' samples. The chain uses TRBV7-3 and TRBJ2-1; D is uncertain. Sequenced sample: naive CD4+ T cells from PBMCs. The subset denotes: CD45RA+ positively selected. The CDR3 DNA reads as TGTGCCAGCAGCTTTCCCCCCCCAAATGAGCAGTTCTTC. This encodes CASSFPPPNEQFF.